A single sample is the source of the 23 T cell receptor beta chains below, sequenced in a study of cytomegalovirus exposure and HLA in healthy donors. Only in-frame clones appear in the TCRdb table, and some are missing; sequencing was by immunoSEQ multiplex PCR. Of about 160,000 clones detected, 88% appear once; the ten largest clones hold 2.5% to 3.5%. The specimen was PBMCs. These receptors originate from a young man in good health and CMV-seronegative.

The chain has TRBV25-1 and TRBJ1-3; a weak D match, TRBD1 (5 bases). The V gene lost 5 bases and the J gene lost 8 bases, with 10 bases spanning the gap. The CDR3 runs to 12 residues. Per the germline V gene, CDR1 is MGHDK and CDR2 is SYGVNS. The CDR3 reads CASSLPGDTIYF. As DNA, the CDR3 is TGTGCCAGCAGTCTTCCGGGGGACACCATATATTTT.

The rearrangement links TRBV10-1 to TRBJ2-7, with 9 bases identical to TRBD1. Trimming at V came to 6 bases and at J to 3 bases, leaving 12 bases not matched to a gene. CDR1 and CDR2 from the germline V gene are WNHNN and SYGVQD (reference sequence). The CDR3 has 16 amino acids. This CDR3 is CASSTCTGGSDYEQYF. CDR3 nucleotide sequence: TGCGCCAGCAGCACCTGCACAGGGGGCTCCGACTACGAGCAGTACTTC.

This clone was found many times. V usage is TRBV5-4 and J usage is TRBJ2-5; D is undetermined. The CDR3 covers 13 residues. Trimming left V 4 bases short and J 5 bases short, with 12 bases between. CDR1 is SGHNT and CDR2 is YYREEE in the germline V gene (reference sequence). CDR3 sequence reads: CASSGEMRETQYF. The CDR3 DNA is TGTGCCAGCAGCGGAGAAATGAGGGAGACCCAGTACTTC.

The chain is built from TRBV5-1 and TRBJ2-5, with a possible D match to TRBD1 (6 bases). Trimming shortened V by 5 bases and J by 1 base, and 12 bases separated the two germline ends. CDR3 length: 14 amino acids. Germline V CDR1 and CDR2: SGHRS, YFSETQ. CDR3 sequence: CASSQGRGQETQYF. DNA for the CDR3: TGCGCCAGCAGTCAGGGCAGGGGCCAAGAGACCCAGTACTTC. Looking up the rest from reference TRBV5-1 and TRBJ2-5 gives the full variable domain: KAGVTQTPRYLIKTRGQQVTLSCSPISGHRSVSWYQQTPGQGLQFLFEYFSETQRNKGNFPGRFSGRQFSNSRSEMNVSTLELGDSALYLCASSQGRGQETQYFGPGTRLLVL.

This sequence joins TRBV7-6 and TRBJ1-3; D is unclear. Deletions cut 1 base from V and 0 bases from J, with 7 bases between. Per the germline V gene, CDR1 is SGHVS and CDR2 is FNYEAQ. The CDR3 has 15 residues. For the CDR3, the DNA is TGTGCCAGCAGCTTAGGGCAGAACTCTGGAAACACCATATATTTT. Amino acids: CASSLGQNSGNTIYF.

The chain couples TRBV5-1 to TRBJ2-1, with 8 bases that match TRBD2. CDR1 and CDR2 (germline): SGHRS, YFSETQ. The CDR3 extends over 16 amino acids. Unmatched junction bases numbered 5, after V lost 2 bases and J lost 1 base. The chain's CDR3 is CASSLSSGGSYNEQFF. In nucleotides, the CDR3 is TGCGCCAGCAGCTTATCTTCGGGAGGGTCCTACAATGAGCAGTTCTTC.

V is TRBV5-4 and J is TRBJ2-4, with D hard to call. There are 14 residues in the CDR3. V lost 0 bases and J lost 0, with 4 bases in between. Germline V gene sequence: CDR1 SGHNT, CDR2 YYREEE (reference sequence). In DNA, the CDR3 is TGTGCCAGCAGCTTGGCTATAGCCAAAAACATTCAGTACTTC. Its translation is CASSLAIAKNIQYF.

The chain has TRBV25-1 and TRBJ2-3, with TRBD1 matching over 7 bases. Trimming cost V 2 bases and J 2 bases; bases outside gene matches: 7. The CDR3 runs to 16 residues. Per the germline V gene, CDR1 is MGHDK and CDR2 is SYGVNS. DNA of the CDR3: TGTGCCAGCAGTGAAGGCCAGGGGGTCTCCACAGATACGCAGTATTTT. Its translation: CASSEGQGVSTDTQYF.

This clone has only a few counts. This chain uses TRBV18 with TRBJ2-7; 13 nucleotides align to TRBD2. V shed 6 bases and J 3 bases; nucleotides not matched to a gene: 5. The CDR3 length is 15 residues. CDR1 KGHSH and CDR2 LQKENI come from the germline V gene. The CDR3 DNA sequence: TGTGCCAGCTCCGAACTAGCGGGGGGGAGCTACGAGCAGTACGTC. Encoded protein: CASSELAGGSYEQYV.

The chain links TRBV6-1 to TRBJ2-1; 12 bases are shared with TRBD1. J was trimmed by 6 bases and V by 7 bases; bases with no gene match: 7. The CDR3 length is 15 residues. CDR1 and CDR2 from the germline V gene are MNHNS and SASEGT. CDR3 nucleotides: TGTGCCAGCAAACGGGACAGGGGGCCTCCCAATGAGCAGTTCTTC. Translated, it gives CASKRDRGPPNEQFF.

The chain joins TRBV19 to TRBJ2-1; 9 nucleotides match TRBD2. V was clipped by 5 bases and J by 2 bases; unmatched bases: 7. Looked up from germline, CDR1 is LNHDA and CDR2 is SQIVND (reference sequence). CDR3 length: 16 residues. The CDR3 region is CASSQAGGRAYNEQFF. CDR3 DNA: TGTGCCAGTAGTCAAGCGGGAGGCCGAGCCTACAATGAGCAGTTCTTC. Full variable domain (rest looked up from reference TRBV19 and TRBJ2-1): DGGITQSPKYLFRKEGQNVTLSCEQNLNHDAMYWYRQDPGQGLRLIYYSQIVNDFQKGDIAEGYSVSREKKESFPLTVTSAQKNPTAFYLCASSQAGGRAYNEQFFGPGTRLTVL.

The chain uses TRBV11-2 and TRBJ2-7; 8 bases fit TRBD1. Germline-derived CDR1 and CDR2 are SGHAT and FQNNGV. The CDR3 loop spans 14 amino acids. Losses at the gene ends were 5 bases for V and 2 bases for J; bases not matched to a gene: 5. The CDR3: CASSIDRGTYEQYV. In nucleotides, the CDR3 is TGTGCCAGCAGCATCGACAGGGGTACCTACGAGCAGTACGTC.

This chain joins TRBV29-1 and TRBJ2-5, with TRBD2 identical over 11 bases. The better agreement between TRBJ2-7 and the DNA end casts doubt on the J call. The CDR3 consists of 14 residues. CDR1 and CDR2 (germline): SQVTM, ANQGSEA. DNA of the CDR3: TGCAGCGTTGCCGGGACTAGCGGATCGTACGAGCAGTACTTC. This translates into CSVAGTSGSYEQYF.

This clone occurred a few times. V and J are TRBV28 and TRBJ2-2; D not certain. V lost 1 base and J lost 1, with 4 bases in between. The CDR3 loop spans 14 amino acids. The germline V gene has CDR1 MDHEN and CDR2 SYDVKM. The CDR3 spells CASSLSRNTGELFF. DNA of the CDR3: TGTGCCAGCAGTTTATCGCGGAACACCGGGGAGCTGTTTTTT. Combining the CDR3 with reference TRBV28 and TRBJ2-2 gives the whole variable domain DVKVTQSSRYLVKRTGEKVFLECVQDMDHENMFWYRQDPGLGLRLIYFSYDVKMKEKGDIPEGYSVSREKKERFSLILESASTNQTSMYLCASSLSRNTGELFFGEGSRLTVL.

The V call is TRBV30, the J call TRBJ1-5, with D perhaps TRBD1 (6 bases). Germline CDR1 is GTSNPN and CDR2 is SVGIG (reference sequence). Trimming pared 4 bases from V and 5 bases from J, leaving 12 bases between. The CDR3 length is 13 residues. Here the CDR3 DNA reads TGTGCCTGGACCGGGAACAGGGATCAGCCCCAGCATTTT. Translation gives CAWTGNRDQPQHF.

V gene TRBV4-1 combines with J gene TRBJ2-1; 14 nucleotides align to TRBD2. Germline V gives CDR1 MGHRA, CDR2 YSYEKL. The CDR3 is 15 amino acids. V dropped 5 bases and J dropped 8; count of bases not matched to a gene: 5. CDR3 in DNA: TGCGCCAGCAGCGGGACTAGCGGGAGACTCGATGAGCAGTTCTTC. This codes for CASSGTSGRLDEQFF.

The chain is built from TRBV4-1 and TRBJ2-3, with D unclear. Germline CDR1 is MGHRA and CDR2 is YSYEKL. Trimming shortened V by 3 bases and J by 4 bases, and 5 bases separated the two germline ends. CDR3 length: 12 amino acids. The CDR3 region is CASSHPADTQYF. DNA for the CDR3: TGCGCCAGCAGCCATCCGGCAGATACGCAGTATTTT.

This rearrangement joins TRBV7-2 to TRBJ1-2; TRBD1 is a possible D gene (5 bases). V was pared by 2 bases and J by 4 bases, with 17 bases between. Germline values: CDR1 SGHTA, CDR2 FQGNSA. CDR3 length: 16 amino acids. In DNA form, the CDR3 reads TGTGCCAGCAGCTTATCCGGGCCACAGGCTATCTATGGCTACACCTTC. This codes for CASSLSGPQAIYGYTF.

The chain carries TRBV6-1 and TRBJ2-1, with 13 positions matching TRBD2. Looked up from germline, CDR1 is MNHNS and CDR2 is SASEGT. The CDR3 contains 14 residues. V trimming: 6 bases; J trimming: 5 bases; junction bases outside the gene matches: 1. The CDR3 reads CASRGLAGHNEQFF. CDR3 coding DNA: TGTGCCAGCAGGGGACTAGCGGGGCACAATGAGCAGTTCTTC.

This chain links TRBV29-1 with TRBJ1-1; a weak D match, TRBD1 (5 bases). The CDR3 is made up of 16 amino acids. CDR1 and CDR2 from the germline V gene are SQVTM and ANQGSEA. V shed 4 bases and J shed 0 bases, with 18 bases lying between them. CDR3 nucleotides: TGCAGCGTTGTTGACGACGGGGCGGGGGTGAACACTGAAGCTTTCTTT. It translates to CSVVDDGAGVNTEAFF.

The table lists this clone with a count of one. CDR3 sequence: CSVERQGSLAKNIQYF. CDR3 sequence (DNA): TGCAGCGTTGAGAGGCAGGGGTCCTTAGCCAAAAACATTCAGTACTTC. This chain connects TRBV29-1 to TRBJ2-4; maybe TRBD1 (6 bases). This CDR3 spans 16 amino acids. Trimming pared 3 bases from V and 0 bases from J, leaving 15 bases between. CDR1 and CDR2 (germline): SQVTM, ANQGSEA. Variable domain in full (rest from reference TRBV29-1 and TRBJ2-4): SAVISQKPSRDICQRGTSLTIQCQVDSQVTMMFWYRQQPGQSLTLIATANQGSEATYESGFVIDKFPISRPNLTFSTLTVSNMSPEDSSIYLCSVERQGSLAKNIQYFGAGTRLSVL.

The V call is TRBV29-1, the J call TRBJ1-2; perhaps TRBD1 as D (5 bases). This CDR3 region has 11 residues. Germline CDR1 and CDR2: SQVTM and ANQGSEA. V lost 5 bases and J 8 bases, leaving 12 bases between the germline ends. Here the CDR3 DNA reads TGCAGCGTTTTAGGGGTTTACGGCTACACCTTC. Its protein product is CSVLGVYGYTF.

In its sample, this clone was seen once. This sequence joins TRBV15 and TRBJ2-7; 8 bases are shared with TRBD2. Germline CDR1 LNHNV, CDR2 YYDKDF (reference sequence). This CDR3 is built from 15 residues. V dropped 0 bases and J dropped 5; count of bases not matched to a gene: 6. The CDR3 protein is CATSREHRGGDEQYF. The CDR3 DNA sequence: TGTGCCACCAGCAGAGAACATCGGGGGGGAGACGAGCAGTACTTC.